This TCR beta chain comes out of a study of blood T cell repertoires in COVID-19 (TCRdb year 2020). For the wider study: Samples from collaborators originated in the United States, Italy and Spain and spanned both the acute and convalescent phases of COVID-19. The prospective study material was composed of cDNA or gDNA derived from T cells, B-cell-depleted T cells, or PBMCs. Deeply sampled blood TCRbeta repertoires from subjects exposed to, actively infected with, or recovered from COVID-19 were included in the dataset. The repertoires were released in a freely available public database intended as a resource for research on the immune response to SARS-CoV-2. Samples came from the ongoing ImmuneRACE study (first 160 participants) plus 1,254 subjects from 6 global collaborators. Nearly every sample came with metadata listing a de-identified subject ID, COVID-19 status, age in years and sex. HLA class I and class II types, where available, came from metadata supplied by the sample provider rather than from assay-based typing.

TCRbeta CDR3 regions were amplified from genomic DNA by means of the immunoSEQ Assay, a bias-controlled multiplex PCR. The original pipeline was this. Within the assay, amplification of reference gene primers was used to estimate how many nucleated cells each sample contained. To quantify the absolute abundance of each unique TCRbeta CDR3 rearrangement, sequence reads were collapsed and filtered. For each sample, productive Simpson clonality was calculated as the square root of Simpson's diversity index over productive rearrangements. TCRdb mirrors the immuneACCESS table, restricted to in-frame sequences. Some clones are absent from its copies; in checked studies, under half trace to an unresolved V gene, and the reason for the others is unknown. V, J and clone size derive from that table, while D and trimming were established from the DNA sequence. The sample profile shows over 65,000 clones; 85% to 90% of them were found once. The top ten constitute about 4.8% of the sample.

Whole blood was collected in K2EDTA tubes by collaborating institutions according to the institutions' own protocols. Collaborator samples were shipped for TCRbeta analysis as frozen whole blood, isolated PBMCs, or DNA extracted from either sample type. Including cysteine and phenylalanine, the CDR3 has 14 amino acids. Just the 42-base CDR3 DNA is kept, in frame starting at base 1. From a lookup of the germline V gene, CDR1 and CDR2 are SNHLY and FYNNEI. V and J are trimmed by 5 bases and 10 bases, and the gene matches miss 6 bases of the junction. As to this clone: What antigen it recognizes has not been identified. No much larger clone exists at a distance of one base, and base qualities are not known.

Study-wide findings and limitations: Clinical and demographic metadata were provided uncurated, with the amount varying by source and participant.

The sequence is built from TRBV2 and TRBJ1-6, with 9 junctional bases fitting TRBD1. Sequencing was carried out using peripheral blood. The TCR sequence derives from a man aged 45-60 years with active COVID-19. The base sequence is TGTGCCAGCAGTCCCGACAGGGGGAACTCACCCCTCCACTTT. Translated, this is CASSPDRGNSPLHF.